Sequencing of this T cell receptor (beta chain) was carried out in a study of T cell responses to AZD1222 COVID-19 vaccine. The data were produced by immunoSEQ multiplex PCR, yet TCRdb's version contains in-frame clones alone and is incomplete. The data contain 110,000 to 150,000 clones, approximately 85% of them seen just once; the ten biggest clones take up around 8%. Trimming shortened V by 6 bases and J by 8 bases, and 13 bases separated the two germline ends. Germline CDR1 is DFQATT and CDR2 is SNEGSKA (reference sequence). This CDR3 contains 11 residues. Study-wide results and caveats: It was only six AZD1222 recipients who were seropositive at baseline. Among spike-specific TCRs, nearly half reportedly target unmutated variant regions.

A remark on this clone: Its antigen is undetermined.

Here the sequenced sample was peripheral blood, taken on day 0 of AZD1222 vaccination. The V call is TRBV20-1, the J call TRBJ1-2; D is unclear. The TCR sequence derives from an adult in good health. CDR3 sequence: CSATQSGGYTF. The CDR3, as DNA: TGCAGTGCAACCCAATCGGGCGGCTACACCTTC.